These T cell receptor beta chains were read from a single sample in a study of blood T cell repertoires in COVID-19. Profiled with immunoSEQ multiplex PCR; TCRdb holds only in-frame clones, not every one. The sample records around 240,000 clones, about 87% being singletons. The sequenced material came from PBMCs or T cells enriched from blood (not recorded which). The receptors were gathered from a man aged 45 to 65 who had been exposed to COVID-19. The CDR3 runs from the conserved cysteine through the conserved F or W. Each record gives: CDR3 protein, V gene, J gene.

cdr3_aa: CASGFPTGEQFF
v_call: TRBV7-3
j_call: TRBJ2-1

cdr3_aa: CASSYSLAGGFNEQFF
v_call: TRBV6-2/TRBV6-3
j_call: TRBJ2-1

cdr3_aa: CASSFGTGLLYGYTF
v_call: TRBV28
j_call: TRBJ1-2

cdr3_aa: CASSLQGILYNEQFF
v_call: TRBV27
j_call: TRBJ2-1

cdr3_aa: CASSLGPGTPYNEQFF
v_call: TRBV27
j_call: TRBJ2-1

cdr3_aa: CASSGPGHTEAFF
v_call: TRBV25-1
j_call: TRBJ1-1

cdr3_aa: CASSVDGRGRTQYF
v_call: TRBV9
j_call: TRBJ2-3

cdr3_aa: CASSSTPGRGLEQYF
v_call: TRBV19
j_call: TRBJ2-7

cdr3_aa: CASSLDFLSRSKQHTDTQYF
v_call: TRBV11-2
j_call: TRBJ2-3

cdr3_aa: CASRLPPPSGAFF
v_call: TRBV28
j_call: TRBJ1-1

cdr3_aa: CASSLFEIYEQYF
v_call: TRBV5-5
j_call: TRBJ2-7